This T cell receptor beta chain was observed in a study of a mutant IDH1 vaccine in newly diagnosed glioma. Study-wide background: Most patients had received both radiotherapy and temozolomide, the prior options being radiotherapy, temozolomide, or both.

With respect to this clone: Its specificity is not known.

There are 17 residues in the CDR3. V lost 3 bases and J lost 3; bases outside the gene matches: 11. CDR1 SGHTA and CDR2 FQGTGA come from the germline V gene. TCRdb's table, derived via immunoSEQ multiplex PCR, lists solely in-frame clones and lacks some. The table includes 40,000 or so clones, 80% to 85% detected once. Stated time point: week 11, during vaccination. Every vaccine dose comprised 300 ug of mutant IDH1 20-mer peptide plus topical imiquimod. This TCR came from a man in his forties with glioma. The chain recombines TRBV7-3 with TRBJ2-3; the match to TRBD2 covers 8 bases. The sample consisted of PBMCs, taken from a glioma patient whose treatment included an IDH1 peptide vaccine. The CDR3 DNA is TGTGCCAGCAGCTTTAGTCAGAGCGGGAGTGGGACAGATACGCAGTATTTT. Translated, it gives CASSFSQSGSGTDTQYF. Filled out from reference TRBV7-3 and TRBJ2-3, the complete variable domain reads GAGVSQTPSNKVTEKGKYVELRCDPISGHTALYWYRQSLGQGPEFLIYFQGTGAADDSGLPNDRFFAVRPEGSVSTLKIQRTERGDSAVYLCASSFSQSGSGTDTQYFGPGTRLTVL.